This note documents a single T cell receptor beta chain sequence. This entry comes from a study of blood T cell repertoires in COVID-19. Study as a whole: From the United States, Italy and Spain came samples of acute and convalescent COVID-19.

Authors' analysis steps: For nucleated cells, counts were estimated from reference gene primer amplification. TCRdb's table, derived via immunoSEQ multiplex PCR, lists solely in-frame clones and lacks some. The V and J calls and clone size come from that table; D and trimming were worked out from the DNA. The repertoire has approximately 61,000 clones, about 86% of them found once; the top ten carry about 15%. The germline V gene has CDR1 SQVTM and CDR2 ANQGSEA. There are 12 residues in the CDR3. This chain links TRBV29-1 with TRBJ1-2; tentative D call: TRBD1 (6 bases). Sequences were obtained from peripheral blood. This sequence was found in a human donor in a cohort sampled during active COVID-19. The CDR3 DNA reads TGCAGTGTCACAACAGGGATCTATGGCTACACCTTC. This codes for CSVTTGIYGYTF.